This passage covers 2 T cell receptor beta chains from one sample sequenced in a study of blood T cell repertoires in COVID-19. Assay used: immunoSEQ multiplex PCR; TCRdb lists only in-frame clones, some missing. The sample has 68,000 or so clones; approximately 90% are singletons. The sequencing input was peripheral blood. The origin of the receptors is a man aged 70 or older with active or convalescent COVID-19.

In its sample, this clone was seen once. The chain links TRBV5-1 to TRBJ2-5; tentatively, D is TRBD1 (5 bases). V lost 1 base, J lost 4 bases, and 11 bases lay in between. Germline V gene lookup returns CDR1 SGHRS and CDR2 YFSETQ. CDR3 size: 14 residues. The CDR3 reads CASSLNDRIETQYF. For the CDR3, the DNA is TGCGCCAGCAGCTTGAATGACAGAATAGAGACCCAGTACTTC.

The rearrangement uses TRBV5-4 and TRBJ1-2; 9 bases agree with TRBD1. V lost 4 bases to trimming and J lost 5 bases; unmatched junction nucleotides: 6. Germline assignment: CDR1 SGHNT and CDR2 YYREEE (reference sequence). The CDR3 consists of 14 residues. For the CDR3, the DNA is TGTGCCAGCAGCACGGGGACAGGGCGGTATGGCTACACCTTC. Translation: CASSTGTGRYGYTF. The entire variable domain, with the rest obtained from reference TRBV5-4 and TRBJ1-2, is as follows: ETGVTQSPTHLIKTRGQQVTLRCSSQSGHNTVSWYQQALGQGPQFIFQYYREEENGRGNFPPRFSGLQFPNYSSELNVNALELDDSALYLCASSTGTGRYGYTFGSGTRLTVV.